The 18 T cell receptor beta chains in this list originate from one sample, sequenced in a study of graft-versus-host responses after intestinal transplantation. Measured with immunoSEQ multiplex PCR; TCRdb has only the in-frame clones, and not every one. The sample yields 90,000 to 120,000 clones, roughly 86% seen once. Their antigens are not known. Sequenced here: unstimulated CD4+ T cells sorted from spleen or lymph node cells, sampled before transplant. These receptors came from a human donor who was the organ donor for an intestinal transplant.

This chain joins TRBV14 and TRBJ2-7; the D gene is possibly TRBD1 (6 bases). CDR3 length: 15 amino acids. CDR1 is SGHDN, CDR2 FVKESK, per germline. Trimming left V 3 bases short and J 1 base short, with 13 bases between. CDR3 sequence (DNA): TGTGCCAGCAGCCATGACCGAACAGGGTCCTACGAGCAGTACTTC. Translation: CASSHDRTGSYEQYF.

The chain is built from TRBV6-6 and TRBJ2-5, with no clear D. V lost 3 bases and J lost 4, with 9 bases in between. There are 13 residues in the CDR3. CDR1 and CDR2 (germline): MNHNY, SVGAGI (reference sequence). The CDR3 loop is CASSYSHRETQYF. As DNA, the CDR3 is TGTGCCAGCAGTTATTCCCACCGAGAGACCCAGTACTTC.

The DNA for the CDR3 is TGTGCCAGCAGTTACTCTAGGGCCGAGGGGCAGTACTTC. It encodes CASSYSRAEGQYF. The chain is built from TRBV6-6 and TRBJ2-7; tentative D call: TRBD2 (5 bases). The germline V and J ends were trimmed by 0 bases and 9 bases, with 12 bases remaining between them. Per the germline V gene, CDR1 is MNHNY and CDR2 is SVGAGI (reference sequence). The CDR3 length is 13 residues.

The V and J genes are TRBV7-2 and TRBJ1-2; D gene uncertain. The CDR3 has 15 residues. Per germline, CDR1 SGHTA and CDR2 FQGNSA. Trimming shortened V by 0 bases and J by 4 bases, and 12 bases separated the two germline ends. This CDR3 reads CASSLAGSIGYGYTF. The CDR3 DNA sequence: TGTGCCAGCAGCTTAGCCGGCAGCATCGGCTATGGCTACACCTTC. The full variable domain, rest sourced from reference TRBV7-2 and TRBJ1-2, is GAGVSQSPSNKVTEKGKDVELRCDPISGHTALYWYRQSLGQGLEFLIYFQGNSAPDKSGLPSDRFSAERTGGSVSTLTIQRTQQEDSAVYLCASSLAGSIGYGYTFGSGTRLTVV.

This clone was observed a handful of times. The V and J genes are TRBV29-1 and TRBJ1-4, with a weak D call TRBD1 (5 bases). Germline loops: CDR1 SQVTM, CDR2 ANQGSEA. The germline V and J ends were trimmed by 1 base and 5 bases, with 14 bases remaining between them. This CDR3 region has 15 residues. This CDR3 is CSVEGADGGNEKLFF. CDR3 DNA sequence: TGCAGCGTTGAAGGGGCGGACGGGGGGAATGAAAAACTGTTTTTT.

In its sample, this clone was seen once. V and J are TRBV7-9 and TRBJ2-3, with D unclear. The germline V gene encodes CDR1 SEHNR and CDR2 FQNEAQ (reference sequence). Between the trimmed V and J ends, which lost 1 base and 2 bases, there was a span of 4 bases. CDR3 size: 13 residues. CDR3 bases: TGTGCCAGCAGCTTAGTTCTCACAGATACGCAGTATTTT. This codes for CASSLVLTDTQYF.

CDR3 nucleotide sequence: TGTGCCAGCAGCTTTTCCCGGGGAAGCAACACCATATATTTT. Its protein is CASSFSRGSNTIYF. V and J are TRBV11-2 and TRBJ1-3; no clear D gene. Germline V CDR1 and CDR2: SGHAT, FQNNGV. The CDR3 spans 14 residues. V was shortened by 3 bases and J by 7 bases, with 13 bases between the two germline ends.

This clone was seen at least ten times. V and J are TRBV30 and TRBJ2-7, with 8 bases lining up with TRBD2. Germline loops: CDR1 GTSNPN, CDR2 SVGIG (reference sequence). V shed 2 bases and J 7 bases; nucleotides not matched to a gene: 13. CDR3 length: 15 amino acids. The CDR3 sequence is CAWSPGVAGNGEQYF. CDR3 nucleotide sequence: TGTGCCTGGAGTCCCGGGGTAGCGGGAAACGGAGAGCAGTACTTC.

J is TRBJ2-1 and V is TRBV18; 8 bases are shared with TRBD2. The V gene's germline CDR1 is KGHSH and CDR2 LQKENI. The junction had 5 bases not matched to a gene; V was cut back by 0 bases and J by 4 bases. The CDR3 contains 16 residues. For the CDR3, the DNA is TGTGCCAGCTCACCACCGTCGGGGGGGGAATACAATGAGCAGTTCTTC. Translated: CASSPPSGGEYNEQFF. Using reference TRBV18 and TRBJ2-1 for the parts outside the CDR3, the full variable domain is NAGVMQNPRHLVRRRGQEARLRCSPMKGHSHVYWYRQLPEEGLKFMVYLQKENIIDESGMPKERFSAEFPKEGPSILRIQQVVRGDSAAYFCASSPPSGGEYNEQFFGPGTRLTVL.

The gene calls are TRBV11-3 and TRBJ2-5; no reliable D call. Trimming pared 4 bases from V and 5 bases from J, leaving 17 bases between. The CDR3 consists of 15 residues. Germline CDR1 and CDR2: SGHNT and YENEEA. CDR3 DNA: TGTGCCAGCAGCTCCGGACGGATTTTGGGGGAGACCCAGTACTTC. This sequence encodes CASSSGRILGETQYF.

V usage is TRBV7-2 and J usage is TRBJ1-3; 7 bases map to TRBD1. The J segment lost 2 bases and the V segment lost 3 bases, leaving 1 base of the junction unmatched. Germline values: CDR1 SGHTA, CDR2 FQGNSA. The CDR3 consists of 14 residues. The CDR3 sequence is CASSLTGTGNTIYF. DNA for the CDR3: TGTGCCAGCAGCTTGACAGGGACTGGAAACACCATATATTTT.

This rearrangement joins TRBV7-2 to TRBJ1-1, with D possibly matching TRBD1 (5 bases). Trimming took off 2 bases at V and 1 base at J, with 5 bases between the two ends. This CDR3 spans 13 amino acids. Germline V gene sequence: CDR1 SGHTA, CDR2 FQGNSA. The CDR3 sequence is CASSLTGNTEAFF. As DNA, the CDR3 is TGTGCCAGCAGCTTAACAGGGAACACTGAAGCTTTCTTT.

This chain connects TRBV18 to TRBJ2-5, with 9 bases fitting TRBD1. The J call is in doubt because the DNA end fits TRBJ2-7 better. The CDR3 consists of 15 residues. Germline CDR1 reads KGHSH; CDR2 reads LQKENI. The DNA for the CDR3 is TGTGCCAGCTCTCCGGGACAGGGTATTTCTTACGAGCAGTACTTC. Its translation: CASSPGQGISYEQYF.

This clone was picked up one time. Compared with germline, one end of the junction differs, possibly owing to a read error. This chain joins TRBV30 and TRBJ2-1; 9 bases fit TRBD1. Germline V gives CDR1 GTSNPN, CDR2 SVGIG (reference sequence). The CDR3 runs 16 residues. CDR3 DNA sequence: TGTGCCCGGAGTCACCGGGACAGGGTGTTAGGCAATGAGCAGTTCTTC. Encoded protein: CARSHRDRVLGNEQFF.

Comments on this clone: Additional DNA sequences in this sample encode the identical CDR3. The CDR3 sequence is CASSWGGRRRDTGELFF. DNA for the CDR3: TGTGCCAGCAGTTGGGGTGGGAGGCGGCGGGACACCGGGGAGCTGTTTTTT. V usage is TRBV28 and J usage is TRBJ2-2; possible D gene TRBD2, 6 bases. This CDR3 region has 17 residues. Per the germline V gene, CDR1 is MDHEN and CDR2 is SYDVKM. V lost 4 bases and J 3 bases, leaving 18 bases between the germline ends.

The chain uses TRBV2 and TRBJ2-7; D ambiguous. Looked up from germline, CDR1 is SNHLY and CDR2 is FYNNEI. CDR3 length: 14 amino acids. The ends were cut back, 7 bases at V and 4 bases at J, with 17 bases in the middle. The CDR3: CASKTPIDRYEQYF. CDR3 bases: TGTGCCAGCAAAACACCGATCGATCGATACGAGCAGTACTTC.

This chain connects TRBV4-1 to TRBJ1-6; D remains ambiguous. V was trimmed by 1 base and J by 9 bases, leaving 7 bases between them. The V gene's germline CDR1 is MGHRA and CDR2 YSYEKL. The CDR3 is 13 residues long. The chain's CDR3 is CASSQVYGSPLHF. CDR3 DNA sequence: TGCGCCAGCAGCCAAGTTTATGGTTCACCCCTCCACTTT.

CDR3 DNA sequence: TGTGCCAGCAGCTTCGCAAGATTAGGACAGACTCCTAAGGCTGAAGCTTTCTTT. This gives the protein CASSFARLGQTPKAEAFF. This chain links TRBV7-8 with TRBJ1-1, with D perhaps TRBD1 (6 bases). Per germline, CDR1 SGHVS and CDR2 FQNEAQ. The CDR3 has 18 residues. V was cut by 3 bases and J by 6 bases, with 26 bases left in between. Full variable domain (outside the CDR3, taken from reference TRBV7-8 and TRBJ1-1): GAGVSQSPRYKVAKRGQDVALRCDPISGHVSLFWYQQALGQGPEFLTYFQNEAQLDKSGLPSDRFFAERPEGSVSTLKIQRTQQEDSAVYLCASSFARLGQTPKAEAFFGQGTRLTVV.